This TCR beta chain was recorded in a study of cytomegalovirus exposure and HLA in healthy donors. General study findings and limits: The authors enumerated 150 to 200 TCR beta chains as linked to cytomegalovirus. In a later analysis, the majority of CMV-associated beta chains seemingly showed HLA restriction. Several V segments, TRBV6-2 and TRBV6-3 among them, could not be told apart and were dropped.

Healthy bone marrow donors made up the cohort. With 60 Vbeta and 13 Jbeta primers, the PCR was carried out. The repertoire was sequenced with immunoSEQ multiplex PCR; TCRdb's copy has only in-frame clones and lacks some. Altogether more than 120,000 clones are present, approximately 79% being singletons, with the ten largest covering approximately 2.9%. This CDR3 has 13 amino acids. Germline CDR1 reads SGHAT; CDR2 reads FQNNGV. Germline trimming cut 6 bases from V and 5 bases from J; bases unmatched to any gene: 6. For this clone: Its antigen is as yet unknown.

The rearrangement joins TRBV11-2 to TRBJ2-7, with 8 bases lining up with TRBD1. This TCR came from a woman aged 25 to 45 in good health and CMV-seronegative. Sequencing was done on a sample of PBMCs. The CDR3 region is CASRRTGMNEQYF. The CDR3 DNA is TGTGCCAGCAGGAGGACAGGGATGAACGAGCAGTACTTC.